This T cell receptor beta chain comes out of a study of T-cell memory formation after mild COVID-19. The overall study: TCR clusters showed largely donor specificity.

Concerning this clonotype: Antigen: not known.

One entry per CDR3 protein results from TCRdb running MiXCR on the 5' RACE reads. Counted here are about 350,000 distinct CDR3 sequences, roughly 13% occurring once; the ten biggest clones make up over 20%. Study-level findings and limits: Pre-infection memory already had some responding clones, implying cross-reactive memory joined. A balance of CD4 and CD8 characterized clones contracting day 15 to 85, whereas later expanders leaned CD4+. CD4+ contracting clones lay mainly in CM and EM, CD8+ ones in EMRA.

Sequenced sample: PBMCs or a T cell subset sorted from them (not recorded which). The TCR was taken from a man aged 18 to 30 who had mild COVID-19 (a few samples of this study predate the infection). Cell type and time point are not known.

CDR3 loop: CASSLAPIKQAGANVLTF. The CDR3 coding sequence is TGTGCCAGCAGCTTAGCTCCGATAAAACAGGCTGGGGCCAACGTCCTGACTTTC. V gene TRBV7-2 combines with J gene TRBJ2-6; perhaps TRBD1 as D (5 bases). V gave up 0 bases and J gave up 2 bases, with 14 bases separating them. Germline V gene lookup returns CDR1 SGHTA and CDR2 FQGNSA. The CDR3 runs to 18 residues.